This T cell receptor (beta chain) was captured in a study of radiotherapy plus CTLA-4 blockade in lung cancer. Study background: Roughly 17% of patients responded objectively, and approximately 31% achieved disease control. Study results and limitations: Best predicting response, reportedly, were early blood T cell clone dynamics, with interferon-beta. Tumor-derived TCR clones expanded in blood after radiotherapy plus ipilimumab.

Germline V gene lookup returns CDR1 SNHLY and CDR2 FYNNEI. J was trimmed by 3 bases and V by 6 bases; bases with no gene match: 2. The CDR3 is made up of 12 amino acids. Sequencing was performed with immunoSEQ multiplex PCR; in TCRdb, only in-frame clones are kept and a portion is missing. The table includes tens of thousands of clones, just over 85% detected once. Those with chemo-refractory metastatic non-small-cell lung cancer were treated with focal radiation combined with CTLA-4 blockade using ipilimumab. Comments on this clone: The antigen remains unidentified.

The chain employs TRBV2 and TRBJ2-7; 7 bases are a match to TRBD1. The clonotype was recovered from a human donor with non-small cell lung cancer whose response to radiotherapy plus ipilimumab could not be evaluated. The material was peripheral blood, obtained from a patient treated with radiotherapy plus ipilimumab. CDR3: CASRSGGYEQYF. In nucleotides, the CDR3 is TGTGCCAGCAGATCAGGGGGCTACGAGCAGTACTTC.